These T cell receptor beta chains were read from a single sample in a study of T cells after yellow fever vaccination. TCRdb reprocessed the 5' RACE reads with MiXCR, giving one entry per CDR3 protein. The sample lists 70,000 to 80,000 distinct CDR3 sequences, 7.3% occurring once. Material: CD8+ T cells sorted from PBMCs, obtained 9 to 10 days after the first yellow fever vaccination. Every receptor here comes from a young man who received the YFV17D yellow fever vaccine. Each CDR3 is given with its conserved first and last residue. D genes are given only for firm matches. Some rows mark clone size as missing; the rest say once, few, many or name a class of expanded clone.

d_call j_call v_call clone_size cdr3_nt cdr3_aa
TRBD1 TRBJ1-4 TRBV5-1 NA TGCGCCAGCAGCCCGGACAGGGGGACTAATGAAAAACTGTTTTTT CASSPDRGTNEKLFF
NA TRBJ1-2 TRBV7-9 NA TGTGCCAGCAGCTTAGGCAGGGGAGATGGCTACACCTTC CASSLGRGDGYTF
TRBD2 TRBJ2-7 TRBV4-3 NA TGCGCCAGCAGCCCAGGTGTTGCGGGGGGGCCATCCTACGAGCAGTACTTC CASSPGVAGGPSYEQYF
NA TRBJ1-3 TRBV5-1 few TGCGCCAGCAGCTTGTACAGCGTCTCTGGAAACACCATATATTTT CASSLYSVSGNTIYF
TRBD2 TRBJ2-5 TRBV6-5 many TGTGCCAGCAGTTTTACTAGCGTCGGTGAGACCCAGTACTTC CASSFTSVGETQYF
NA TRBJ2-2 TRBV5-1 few TGCGCCAGCAGCTTACCCGTGACAGTGAACACCGGGGAGCTGTTTTTT CASSLPVTVNTGELFF
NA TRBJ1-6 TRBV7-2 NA TGTGCCAGCAGCCTCAAGGGGCTTGGGTCCTATAATTCACCCCTCCACTTT CASSLKGLGSYNSPLHF
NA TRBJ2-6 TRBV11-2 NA TGTGCCAGCAGCTCCCCAAGCGCAGTCTCTGGGGCCAACGTCCTGACTTTC CASSSPSAVSGANVLTF
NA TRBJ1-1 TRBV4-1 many TGCGCCAGCAGCCAAGGCGGGGGTAACACTGAAGCTTTCTTT CASSQGGGNTEAFF
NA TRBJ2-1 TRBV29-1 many TGCAGCGTTTTACCCTCCTACAATGAGCAGTTCTTC CSVLPSYNEQFF
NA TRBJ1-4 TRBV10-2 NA TGCGCCAGCAGTGACTACCTACAGGGACCAAATGAAAAACTGTTTTTT CASSDYLQGPNEKLFF
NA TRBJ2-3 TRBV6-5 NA TGTGCCAGCAGTTACTCATTCATTGAGGCGGCGGATACGCAGTATTTT CASSYSFIEAADTQYF
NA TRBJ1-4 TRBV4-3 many TGCGCCAGCAGCCAAGATCGACAAGCTAATGAAAAACTGTTTTTT CASSQDRQANEKLFF
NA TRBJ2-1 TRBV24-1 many TGTGCCACCAGTGTAGCTCGAATTAGCCGCGATGAGCAGTTCTTC CATSVARISRDEQFF